This T cell receptor beta chain was documented in a study of T cell responses to AZD1222 COVID-19 vaccine. Second doses were pooled across both intervals (about 4 or about 12 weeks). The ends lost 4 bases at V and 8 bases at J; junction bases unmatched: 10. The CDR3 loop spans 16 amino acids. Germline CDR1 LNHDA, CDR2 SQIVND (reference sequence). Notes on the study in general: Recipients of AZD1222 seropositive at baseline numbered only 5 or 6.

Sequencing used immunoSEQ multiplex PCR; TCRdb keeps in-frame clones, though not all of them. The sample contains 110,000 or so clones, approximately 90% of which appear only once. A word on this clone: Its target is not known.

This clonotype was sampled from an adult who received the AZD1222 COVID-19 vaccine. Sequencing used peripheral blood, obtained 28 days after the second AZD1222 dose. V is TRBV19 and J is TRBJ2-1, with 11 bases lining up with TRBD1. The CDR3 DNA reads TGTGCCAGTAGTACGTACCGGGACAGGGGGTTACATGAGCAGTTCTTC. Translating it yields CASSTYRDRGLHEQFF. The full variable domain, with the rest looked up from reference TRBV19 and TRBJ2-1, is DGGITQSPKYLFRKEGQNVTLSCEQNLNHDAMYWYRQDPGQGLRLIYYSQIVNDFQKGDIAEGYSVSREKKESFPLTVTSAQKNPTAFYLCASSTYRDRGLHEQFFGPGTRLTVL.